This T cell receptor beta chain was recorded in a study of blood T cell repertoires in COVID-19. Study-wide background: The analysed material was cDNA or gDNA that came from T cells, B-cell-depleted T cells, or PBMCs.

In the original workflow: The authors estimated nucleated cell counts from reference gene primer amplification. Some clones are missing from TCRdb's copy, which holds only in-frame ones; the method was immunoSEQ multiplex PCR. V and J calls and clone size are those listed in that table; D and trimming were worked out from the DNA. The repertoire includes about 460,000 clones, about 85% of them detected once, and around 7.9% sits in the top ten. Germline V gene lookup returns CDR1 SNHLY and CDR2 FYNNEI. Trimming took off 6 bases at V and 10 bases at J, with 10 bases between the two ends. The CDR3 length is 12 residues. Participants were aged roughly 18 to 90 years, lived in roughly 25 US areas, and enrolled virtually. Recovered participants had two consecutive negative NP/OP PCR tests, healthcare professional clearance, or symptom resolution.

The chain couples TRBV2 to TRBJ1-6; possible D gene TRBD1, 5 bases. This sequence was found in a woman between 55 and 75 years old who had recovered from COVID-19. Sequencing was performed on PBMCs or T cells enriched from blood (not recorded which). The DNA for the CDR3 is TGTGCCAGCAGGGACCAGGGCTCACCCCTCCACTTT. Its protein product is CASRDQGSPLHF. The full variable domain, its missing parts supplied by reference TRBV2 and TRBJ1-6, is EPEVTQTPSHQVTQMGQEVILRCVPISNHLYFYWYRQILGQKVEFLVSFYNNEISEKSEIFDDQFSVERPDGSNFTLKIRSTKLEDSAMYFCASRDQGSPLHFGNGTRLTVT.